Shown below are 18 T cell receptor beta chains from a single sample sequenced in a study of response to subunit inactivated influenza vaccine. TCRdb re-derived calls from the RT-PCR reads in MiXCR, one entry per CDR3 protein. The sample lists more than 700,000 distinct CDR3 sequences; 20% to 25% were seen once. Sample: PBMCs from blood, taken less than 6 days after vaccination. The origin of the receptors is a man in his fifties who received an inactivated influenza vaccine.

The J gene is TRBJ2-7, the V gene TRBV13; D is ambiguous. V lost 4 bases to trimming and J lost 3 bases, with 7 bases between them. The CDR3 is 12 residues long. The germline V gene encodes CDR1 PRHDT and CDR2 FYEKMQ (reference sequence). CDR3 sequence (DNA): TGTGCCAGCAGCTCGCAAAGCTACGAGCAGTACTTC. Amino acid sequence: CASSSQSYEQYF. Combining the CDR3 with reference TRBV13 and TRBJ2-7 gives the whole variable domain AAGVIQSPRHLIKEKRETATLKCYPIPRHDTVYWYQQGPGQDPQFLISFYEKMQSDKGSIPDRFSAQQFSDYHSELNMSSLELGDSALYFCASSSQSYEQYFGPGTRLTVT.

This clonotype was seen a single time. This rearrangement joins TRBV7-9 to TRBJ2-1; 9 bases line up with TRBD2. V shed 4 bases and J 7 bases; nucleotides not matched to a gene: 5. The CDR3 loop spans 14 amino acids. Germline lookup yields CDR1 SEHNR and CDR2 FQNEAQ (reference sequence). CDR3 region: CASSYSGSRNEQFF. CDR3 nucleotides: TGTGCCAGCAGCTATAGCGGGAGTAGGAATGAGCAGTTCTTC. The full variable domain, its missing parts supplied by reference TRBV7-9 and TRBJ2-1, is DTGVSQNPRHKITKRGQNVTFRCDPISEHNRLYWYRQTLGQGPEFLTYFQNEAQLEKSRLLSDRFSAERPKGSFSTLEIQRTEQGDSAMYLCASSYSGSRNEQFFGPGTRLTVL.

This clonotype appeared a few times. The rearrangement uses TRBV20-1 and TRBJ2-3, with 9 bases lining up with TRBD2. CDR1 is DFQATT, CDR2 SNEGSKA, per germline (reference sequence). J lost 3 bases, V lost 3 bases, and 13 bases had no gene match. There are 17 residues in the CDR3. The CDR3 DNA is TGCAGTGCTAGCCCCGTTTTAGCGGGAGTAGGGACAGATACGCAGTATTTT. Residues: CSASPVLAGVGTDTQYF.

This chain connects TRBV2 to TRBJ1-1; 7 bases map to TRBD1. V lost 8 bases and J lost 4; bases outside the gene matches: 7. CDR1 SNHLY and CDR2 FYNNEI come from the germline V gene. The CDR3 covers 13 residues. The CDR3 DNA reads TGTGCCAGCGGAAGACAGGGTGGCACTGAAGCTTTCTTT. It translates to CASGRQGGTEAFF.

This clonotype was found a few times. This chain joins TRBV3-1 and TRBJ2-3; perhaps TRBD2 as D (5 bases). The CDR3 is 16 amino acids. Germline-derived CDR1 and CDR2 are LGHDT and YNNKEL (reference sequence). Trimming left V 1 base short and J 1 base short, with 12 bases between. Here the CDR3 DNA reads TGTGCCAGCAGCCAAGTGGTTAAGGGAGGCACAGATACGCAGTATTTT. Translating gives CASSQVVKGGTDTQYF.

This clonotype was detected ten times or more. The chain carries TRBV6-1 and TRBJ1-4; 7 nucleotides agree with TRBD1. The CDR3 sequence is 14 residues long. The trim removed 5 bases at V and 3 bases at J, leaving 3 bases unmatched. Germline V lookup: CDR1 MNHNS, CDR2 SASEGT. The CDR3 region has the DNA TGTGCCAGCAGTAGACAGGGTTCTAATGAAAAACTGTTTTTT. This sequence encodes CASSRQGSNEKLFF.

This clonotype was picked up many times. The V call is TRBV20-1, the J call TRBJ2-1; D might be TRBD2 (6 bases). Between the trimmed V and J ends, which lost 6 bases and 7 bases, there was a span of 22 bases. This CDR3 contains 15 residues. Germline-derived CDR1 and CDR2 are DFQATT and SNEGSKA (reference sequence). DNA of the CDR3: TGCAGTGCCCCCAGTACGGGACTCCCCACGAATGAGCAGTTCTTC. Residues: CSAPSTGLPTNEQFF.

The chain recombines TRBV25-1 with TRBJ2-3, with 7 bases identical to TRBD1. The germline CDR1 and CDR2 sequences are MGHDK and SYGVNS. V was pared by 3 bases and J by 4 bases, with 10 bases of the junction left unmatched. The CDR3 runs to 16 residues. The CDR3 sequence is CASSDLYGQVPDTQYF. CDR3 sequence (DNA): TGTGCCAGCAGTGACCTCTACGGACAGGTCCCAGATACGCAGTATTTT.

The chain joins TRBV2 to TRBJ2-5, with D hard to call. This CDR3 comprises 12 residues. Germline V gene sequence: CDR1 SNHLY, CDR2 FYNNEI. The CDR3 DNA reads TGTGCAACCAAAACGGTACAAGAGACCCAGTACTTC. This gives the protein CATKTVQETQYF.

This clonotype came up many times. This chain joins TRBV12-3 or TRBV12-4 and TRBJ2-1; tentatively, D is TRBD1 (6 bases). The CDR3 length is 12 residues. Trimming removed 6 bases from V and 9 bases from J, with 12 bases in between. CDR3 amino acids: CASSGTSLEQFF. CDR3 in DNA: TGTGCCAGCAGCGGGACATCCCTTGAGCAGTTCTTC.

This rearrangement joins TRBV7-8 to TRBJ2-7; possible D gene TRBD1, 6 bases. The germline CDR1 and CDR2 sequences are SGHVS and FQNEAQ. V was trimmed by 5 bases and J by 0 bases, leaving 14 bases between them. The CDR3 spans 15 residues. The CDR3 DNA reads TGTGCCAGCAGCCAAGCAGGGGACCTCTCCTACGAGCAGTACTTC. Protein product: CASSQAGDLSYEQYF.

In its sample, this clonotype was seen a few times. The chain uses TRBV5-1 and TRBJ1-1; D ambiguous. Germline CDR1 and CDR2: SGHRS and YFSETQ. V gave up 4 bases and J gave up 0 bases, with 7 bases separating them. The CDR3 has 13 residues. CDR3 protein: CASSVRVNTEAFF. The CDR3 coding sequence is TGCGCCAGCAGCGTGAGGGTGAACACTGAAGCTTTCTTT.

The chain combines TRBV20-1 with TRBJ2-5; 8 nucleotides align to TRBD2. V dropped 6 bases and J dropped 4; count of bases not matched to a gene: 10. The CDR3 loop spans 14 amino acids. CDR1 DFQATT and CDR2 SNEGSKA come from the germline V gene (reference sequence). DNA of the CDR3: TGCAGTGCCCAGTCCTGGACTAGCTCAGAGACCCAGTACTTC. Protein sequence: CSAQSWTSSETQYF.

This clonotype was observed a few times. The chain employs TRBV29-1 and TRBJ1-1; 9 nucleotides line up with TRBD1. V was pared by 8 bases and J by 4 bases, with 8 bases of the junction left unmatched. The CDR3 consists of 13 residues. CDR1 is SQVTM and CDR2 is ANQGSEA in the germline V gene. The CDR3 sequence: CSPKTGGGTEAFF. The CDR3 bases are TGCAGCCCCAAGACAGGGGGTGGCACTGAAGCTTTCTTT.

This clonotype was seen a few times. The V call is TRBV10-3, the J call TRBJ2-7; 10 bases fit TRBD1. This CDR3 comprises 12 residues. Germline assignment: CDR1 ENHRY and CDR2 SYGVKD. V was clipped by 10 bases and J by 6 bases; unmatched bases: 6. This CDR3 is CATWTGGGEQYF. The CDR3, as DNA: TGTGCCACCTGGACAGGGGGGGGCGAGCAGTACTTC.

This chain connects TRBV9 to TRBJ2-5; 8 positions match TRBD1. Unmatched junction bases numbered 8, after V lost 3 bases and J lost 4 bases. Germline loops: CDR1 SGDLS, CDR2 YYNGEE. This CDR3 spans 15 amino acids. CDR3 nucleotide sequence: TGTGCCAGCAGCGCCGCAGGGGGCCTTAGAGAGACCCAGTACTTC. Encoded protein: CASSAAGGLRETQYF.

In its sample, this clonotype was seen a few times. J is TRBJ2-2 and V is TRBV7-8; 7 nucleotides align to TRBD1. The V and J ends lost 6 bases and 6 bases, in that order; junction bases with no gene match: 4. In germline, CDR1 is SGHVS, CDR2 FQNEAQ. This CDR3 is built from 13 residues. CDR3 loop: CASRFQGAGELFF. In DNA form, the CDR3 reads TGTGCCAGCAGATTTCAGGGGGCCGGGGAGCTGTTTTTT.

J is TRBJ2-2 and V is TRBV7-2, with 8 bases lining up with TRBD1. This CDR3 is 13 amino acids long. Germline V lookup: CDR1 SGHTA, CDR2 FQGNSA. V shed 8 bases, J shed 5 bases, and the junction held 4 bases outside the gene matches. CDR3 sequence: CASATGVTGELFF. CDR3 bases: TGTGCCAGCGCGACAGGGGTGACCGGGGAGCTGTTTTTT.